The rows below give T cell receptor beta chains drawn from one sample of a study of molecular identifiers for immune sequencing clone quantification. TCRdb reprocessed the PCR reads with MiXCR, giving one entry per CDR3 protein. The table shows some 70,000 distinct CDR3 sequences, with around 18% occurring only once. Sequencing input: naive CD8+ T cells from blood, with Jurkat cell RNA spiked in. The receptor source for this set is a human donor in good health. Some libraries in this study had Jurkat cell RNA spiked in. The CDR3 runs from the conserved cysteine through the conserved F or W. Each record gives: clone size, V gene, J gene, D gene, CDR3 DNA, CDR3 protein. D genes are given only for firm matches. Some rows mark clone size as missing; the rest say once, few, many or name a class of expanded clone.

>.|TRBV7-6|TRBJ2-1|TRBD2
TGTGCCAGCACCCGGGGGGGGAACAATGAGCAGTTCTTC
CASTRGGNNEQFF
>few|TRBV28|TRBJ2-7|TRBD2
TGTGCCAGCAGTTACGGGACTACCTACGAGCAGTACTTC
CASSYGTTYEQYF
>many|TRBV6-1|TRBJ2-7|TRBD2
TGTGCCAGCAGTCGACTAGCGGGAGGATATGAGCAGTACTTC
CASSRLAGGYEQYF
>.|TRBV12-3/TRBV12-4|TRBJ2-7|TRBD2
TGTGCCAGCAGTGACACTAGCGGGAGAGACGAGCAGTACTTC
CASSDTSGRDEQYF
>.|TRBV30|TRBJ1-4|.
TGTGCCTGGAGTATTGGGGCGTCAACTAATGAAAAACTGTTTTTT
CAWSIGASTNEKLFF
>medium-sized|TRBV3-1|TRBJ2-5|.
TGTGCCAGCAGCCAAGTTGTGTTGCGGAGGAACCAAGAGACCCAGTACTTC
CASSQVVLRRNQETQYF
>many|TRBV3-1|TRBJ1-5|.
TGTGCCAGCAGCCAAGAATTTGCCGGTGGTCAGCCCCAGCATTTT
CASSQEFAGGQPQHF
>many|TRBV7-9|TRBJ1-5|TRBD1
TGTGCCAGCAGCTTACAGGGGGGCAATCAGCCCCAGCATTTT
CASSLQGGNQPQHF
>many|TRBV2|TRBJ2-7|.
TGTGCCAGCATGGGAAGGGACCTCTCCTACGAGCAGTACTTC
CASMGRDLSYEQYF
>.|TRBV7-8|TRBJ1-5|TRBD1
TGTGCCTGCAGCATCGGACAGGGCCGAGGGCCCCAGCATTTT
CACSIGQGRGPQHF
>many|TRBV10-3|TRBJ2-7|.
TGTGCCATCAGCCCCGGAACTTACGAGCAGTACTTC
CAISPGTYEQYF
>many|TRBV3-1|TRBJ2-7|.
TGTGCCAGCAGTCAAGGCGCAGGGAAATACGAGCAGTACTTC
CASSQGAGKYEQYF